What follows is one TCR beta chain and its context. It was RNA transcripts that yielded the amplified TCR beta CDR3 regions. In the first-round RT-PCR of the TCR CDR3, the HTBI primer set was used. MiXCR, run by TCRdb on the multiplex PCR reads, gives a single entry per CDR3 protein. The sample lists around 540,000 distinct CDR3 sequences, around 42% occurring once. The sample belongs to a study of T cells in Graves' hyperthyroidism and ophthalmopathy. The V gene lost 5 bases and the J gene lost 8 bases, with 7 bases spanning the gap. CDR1 is SGHRS and CDR2 is YFSETQ in the germline V gene. The CDR3 spans 11 residues.

Source material: peripheral blood or thyroid tissue (not recorded which). This rearrangement joins TRBV5-1 to TRBJ2-2; the D is unclear. The origin of this receptor is a woman between 18 and 29 years old with Graves' hyperthyroidism. The CDR3 protein is CASRDGGELFF. The CDR3 DNA is TGCGCCAGCAGAGATGGTGGGGAGCTGTTTTTT.